This entry concerns a single T cell receptor (beta chain). Antigen unknown. The sample belongs to a study of radiation and T cells in renal cell carcinoma. Across the study: Nephrectomy followed 15 Gy stereotactic body radiation by 4 weeks.

Time point: blood 2 weeks post-SBRT. Noted treatment: 15 Gy SBRT to primary tumor, nephrectomy 4 weeks later. After SBRT, blood was collected at 2 and 4 weeks, plus baseline. Clear cell pathology was present in this patient's renal cell carcinoma. The CDR3 totals 12 residues. Germline values: CDR1 MNHNS, CDR2 SASEGT. The ends were cut back, 3 bases at V and 8 bases at J, with 11 bases in the middle. Whole-study findings and limits: Top tumor clonotypes rose in blood 2 weeks post-radiation, then contracted.

Profiled with immunoSEQ multiplex PCR; TCRdb holds only in-frame clones, not every one. The repertoire holds fewer than 55,000 clones, with around three quarters as singletons. This TCR was recovered from a woman aged 70-85 years with renal cell carcinoma. J is TRBJ2-7 and V is TRBV6-1; tentative D call: TRBD1 (6 bases). The sequenced sample was blood, obtained from a patient whose treatment included radiotherapy and nephrectomy. CDR3 residues: CASSDTGSQQYF. For the CDR3, the DNA is TGTGCCAGCAGTGATACAGGGAGCCAGCAGTACTTC.